These 17 T cell receptor beta chains came from one sample sequenced in a study of T cells in Graves' hyperthyroidism and ophthalmopathy. Amplified regions were TCR beta CDR3 sequences from RNA transcripts. TCR CDR3 regions were first amplified by RT-PCR with HTBI primers. TCRdb recomputed calls from the multiplex PCR reads with MiXCR, one row per CDR3 protein. The profile shows about 760,000 distinct CDR3 sequences, around 40% of them singletons. The sequencing input was blood. All receptors come from a woman in her thirties or forties with Graves' hyperthyroidism.

The chain links TRBV2 to TRBJ2-7; 7 nucleotides align to TRBD1. Judging by the DNA end, TRBJ2-1 fits better; the J call may be wrong. Germline V gene sequence: CDR1 SNHLY, CDR2 FYNNEI. The CDR3 sequence is 12 residues long. CDR3 residues: CASSVDRNEQFF. The CDR3 DNA follows: TGTGCCAGCAGTGTGGACAGGAATGAGCAGTTCTTC.

The chain has TRBV29-1 and TRBJ1-1; possibly TRBD1 for D (5 bases). Looked up from germline, CDR1 is SQVTM and CDR2 is ANQGSEA. This CDR3 region has 15 residues. Trimming stripped 3 bases from V and 0 bases from J, with 14 bases between. This CDR3 reads CSVEMFGGVNTEAFF. The CDR3 DNA reads TGCAGCGTTGAGATGTTCGGGGGGGTGAACACTGAAGCTTTCTTT.

V usage is TRBV6-1 and J usage is TRBJ1-5; no clear D gene. The germline CDR1 and CDR2 sequences are MNHNS and SASEGT. The CDR3 is 13 amino acids. The ends were cut back, 0 bases at V and 5 bases at J, with 5 bases in the middle. Here the CDR3 DNA reads TGTGCCAGCAGTGAAGCTCCTTATCAGCCCCAGCATTTT. Translated, it gives CASSEAPYQPQHF.

The chain has TRBV2 and TRBJ2-5; 9 positions agree with TRBD2. Losses at the gene ends were 8 bases for V and 0 bases for J; bases not matched to a gene: 13. CDR1 and CDR2 from the germline V gene are SNHLY and FYNNEI. The CDR3 runs to 17 residues. CDR3 sequence (DNA): TGTGCCAGCTCACGGGGACTAGCAGGGATCGACCAAGAGACCCAGTACTTC. Translated: CASSRGLAGIDQETQYF.

This clonotype was seen repeatedly, ten times or more. The rearrangement joins TRBV7-9 to TRBJ1-6, with no clear D. CDR1 is SEHNR and CDR2 is FQNEAQ in the germline V gene (reference sequence). The CDR3 consists of 13 residues. V lost 2 bases, J lost 12 bases, and 11 bases lay in between. The CDR3 spells CASSLLGHQPLHF. DNA for the CDR3: TGTGCCAGCAGCTTATTGGGCCACCAACCCCTCCACTTT.

Regarding this clonotype: One end of the junction varies from germline; a read error may be responsible. The rearrangement joins TRBV7-2 to TRBJ2-2; possibly TRBD2 for D (6 bases). Germline loops: CDR1 SGHTA, CDR2 FQGNSA. The CDR3 has 14 residues. The CDR3 DNA reads as TGTGCCAGCAGCCACAACGACCTCGGCGGGGAGCTGCTTTTT. Translating gives CASSHNDLGGELLF.

As for this clonotype: A much larger clone lies one base from this, so it may be a read error. The chain links TRBV11-2 to TRBJ2-2; TRBD1 aligns across 8 bases. The germline V gene has CDR1 SGHAT and CDR2 FQNNGV. CDR3 length equals 15 residues. CDR3 amino acids: CASSWGQVDTEELFF. The DNA of the CDR3 is TGTGCCAGCAGCTGGGGACAGGTCGACACCGAGGAGCTGTTTTTT.

This clonotype was seen more than once but under ten times. The chain carries TRBV20-1 and TRBJ2-7; the match to TRBD1 covers 7 bases. Germline trimming cut 5 bases from V and 2 bases from J; bases unmatched to any gene: 9. The CDR3 loop spans 14 amino acids. The germline V gene has CDR1 DFQATT and CDR2 SNEGSKA (reference sequence). The CDR3 nucleotides are TGCAGTGCTTTGGACCTTGGACAGGCCTACGAGCAGTACTTC. Encoded protein: CSALDLGQAYEQYF.

The rearrangement uses TRBV5-1 and TRBJ2-7; D remains unclear. The CDR3 contains 14 residues. The germline V and J ends were trimmed by 4 bases and 0 bases, with 11 bases remaining between them. The V gene's germline CDR1 is SGHRS and CDR2 YFSETQ. The CDR3 DNA reads as TGCGCCAGCAGCCCCCAGGCCAGCTCCTACGAGCAGTACTTC. Translating it yields CASSPQASSYEQYF.

Concerning this clonotype itself: Being one base from a much bigger clone, this may be a read error. The gene calls are TRBV5-5 and TRBJ2-7; TRBD2 is a possible D gene (5 bases). Germline V CDR1 and CDR2: SGHKS, YYEKEE (reference sequence). The CDR3 totals 15 residues. V lost 1 base, J lost 3 bases, and 14 bases lay in between. The CDR3 DNA is TGTGCCAGCAGCTTGAATAGTGTCGGGGACTACGAGCAGTACTTC. This gives the protein CASSLNSVGDYEQYF.

For this clonotype: At one of its ends the junction is not consistent with the germline gene, which may arise from a read error. The rearrangement uses TRBV5-4 and TRBJ1-2; D gene ambiguous. Germline V gene sequence: CDR1 SGHNT, CDR2 YYREEE (reference sequence). This CDR3 contains 15 residues. Written as DNA, the CDR3 is TGTGCCAGCAGCTTGGGAGTCAAGGGAAACTATGTCTACACCTTC. The encoded protein is CASSLGVKGNYVYTF.

This clonotype was seen once. CDR3 sequence (DNA): TGTGCCAGCAGCTTGGCATGGGGGGACTATGGCTACACCTTC. It yields the protein CASSLAWGDYGYTF. The rearrangement uses TRBV5-5 and TRBJ1-2; TRBD1 might be the D (5 bases). Germline V gene lookup returns CDR1 SGHKS and CDR2 YYEKEE (reference sequence). Trimming took off 0 bases at V and 3 bases at J, with 9 bases between the two ends. The CDR3 runs 14 residues.

This clonotype came up many times. The genes are TRBV11-3 and TRBJ1-4; tentatively, D is TRBD1 (6 bases). Germline CDR1 and CDR2: SGHNT and YENEEA. This CDR3 contains 13 residues. V lost 5 bases, J lost 7 bases, and 11 bases lay in between. The CDR3 is CASSPYRAEKLFF. The DNA of the CDR3 is TGTGCCAGCAGCCCATACAGGGCTGAAAAACTGTTTTTT.

On this clonotype itself: A much larger clone differs by one base, so this may be a read error. The CDR3 does not close with the conserved phenylalanine or tryptophan, likely indicating a read error. The chain couples TRBV20-1 to TRBJ1-2, with 8 bases identical to TRBD1. V shed 5 bases, J shed 4 bases, and the junction held 3 bases outside the gene matches. The CDR3 length is 12 residues. Germline CDR1 DFQATT, CDR2 SNEGSKA (reference sequence). For the CDR3, the DNA is TGCAGTGCTCGGACAGGGAGCTATGGCTACACCCTC. It codes for CSARTGSYGYTL.

This clonotype was recorded at least ten times. The chain links TRBV5-4 to TRBJ1-1; D might be TRBD1 (5 bases). Looked up from germline, CDR1 is SGHNT and CDR2 is YYREEE (reference sequence). The germline V and J ends were trimmed by 2 bases and 1 base, with 9 bases remaining between them. The CDR3 consists of 14 residues. Here the CDR3 DNA reads TGTGCCAGCAGCTTTGCAGGGACGAACACTGAAGCTTTCTTT. This gives the protein CASSFAGTNTEAFF. The whole variable domain, filled in from reference TRBV5-4 and TRBJ1-1, reads ETGVTQSPTHLIKTRGQQVTLRCSSQSGHNTVSWYQQALGQGPQFIFQYYREEENGRGNFPPRFSGLQFPNYSSELNVNALELDDSALYLCASSFAGTNTEAFFGQGTRLTVV.

The V gene is TRBV2, the J gene TRBJ2-5, with 11 bases aligning to TRBD1. Trimming took 6 bases from V and 5 from J; bases not matched to a gene: 11. Germline V gives CDR1 SNHLY, CDR2 FYNNEI. CDR3 length equals 16 residues. The CDR3 bases are TGTGCCAGCAGCTTAACCGGACAGGGGGCGCCTGAGACCCAGTACTTC. Amino acids: CASSLTGQGAPETQYF.

This clonotype was detected only once. The J gene is TRBJ2-7, the V gene TRBV7-6, with D perhaps given as TRBD1 or TRBD2 (5 bases each). Trimming pared 5 bases from V and 1 base from J, leaving 12 bases between. This CDR3 is built from 14 residues. Germline CDR1 and CDR2: SGHVS and FNYEAQ. The CDR3 DNA is TGTGCCAGCAGCCCGTACGAGGGGTCCTACGAGCAGTACTTC. Its translation is CASSPYEGSYEQYF.